The 5 T cell receptor beta chains listed next were all sequenced from one sample in a study of technical replicates of blood from several donors. The method was immunoSEQ multiplex PCR; TCRdb's version includes in-frame clones alone and lacks a portion of them. The sample lists almost 55,000 clones; 85% to 95% were seen once. Sequenced: T cells isolated from PBMCs. Receptors originate from a human donor in good health.

The V gene is TRBV15, the J gene TRBJ2-7, with 8 bases lining up with TRBD1. Trimming at V came to 0 bases and at J to 2 bases, leaving 6 bases not matched to a gene. This CDR3 comprises 16 residues. Germline loops: CDR1 LNHNV, CDR2 YYDKDF (reference sequence). The CDR3 DNA reads as TGTGCCACCAGCAGAGATGAGGACAGGGCTCCCTACGAGCAGTACTTC. Protein product: CATSRDEDRAPYEQYF. Drawing the rest from reference TRBV15 and TRBJ2-7, the complete variable domain is DAMVIQNPRYQVTQFGKPVTLSCSQTLNHNVMYWYQQKSSQAPKLLFHYYDKDFNNEADTPDNFQSRRPNTSFCFLDIRSPGLGDTAMYLCATSRDEDRAPYEQYFGPGTRLTVT.

The rearrangement uses TRBV19 and TRBJ1-4; TRBD1 matches 7 bases. CDR1 is LNHDA, CDR2 SQIVND, per germline (reference sequence). The CDR3 runs to 16 residues. V was pared by 3 bases and J by 7 bases, with 11 bases of the junction left unmatched. The CDR3, as DNA: TGTGCCAGTAGTATTCTCGGAGAGGGGGCAGGTGAAAAACTGTTTTTT. Its translation is CASSILGEGAGEKLFF.

The chain joins TRBV11-2 to TRBJ1-4; D may be TRBD1 (5 bases). The CDR3 is 18 amino acids. Germline V CDR1 and CDR2: SGHAT, FQNNGV. The V gene lost 0 bases and the J gene lost 8 bases, with 22 bases spanning the gap. In nucleotides, the CDR3 is TGTGCCAGCAGCTTAGATTGGTTAGGAGGGGAGGTGGACGAAAAACTGTTTTTT. This sequence encodes CASSLDWLGGEVDEKLFF.

CDR3 DNA: TGTGCCAGCAAAGGGGGGCTAGCGGGAGGACACACAGATACGCAGTATTTT. Encoded protein: CASKGGLAGGHTDTQYF. This chain uses TRBV28 with TRBJ2-3, with TRBD2 matching 11 bases. The CDR3 runs 17 residues. Trimming took 7 bases from V and 2 from J; bases not matched to a gene: 11. Germline CDR1 MDHEN, CDR2 SYDVKM.

J is TRBJ1-4 and V is TRBV5-1; no definite D call. The V gene lost 0 bases and the J gene lost 0 bases, with 6 bases spanning the gap. The CDR3 has 15 residues. From germline, CDR1 is SGHRS and CDR2 YFSETQ. The CDR3 nucleotides are TGCGCCAGCAGCTTGGATCCAGCAACTAATGAAAAACTGTTTTTT. Translating it yields CASSLDPATNEKLFF.